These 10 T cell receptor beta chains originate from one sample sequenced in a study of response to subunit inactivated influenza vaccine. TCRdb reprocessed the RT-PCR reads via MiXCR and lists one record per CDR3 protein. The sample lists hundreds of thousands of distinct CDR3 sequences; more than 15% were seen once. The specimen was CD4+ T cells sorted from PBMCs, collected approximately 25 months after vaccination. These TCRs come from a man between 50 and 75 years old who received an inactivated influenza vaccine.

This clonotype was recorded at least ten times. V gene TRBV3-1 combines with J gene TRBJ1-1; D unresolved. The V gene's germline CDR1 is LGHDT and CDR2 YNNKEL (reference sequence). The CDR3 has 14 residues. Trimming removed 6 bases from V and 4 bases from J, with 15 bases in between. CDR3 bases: TGTGCCAGCAGTCCGGCACCCCGGGGCACTGAAGCTTTCTTT. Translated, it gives CASSPAPRGTEAFF.

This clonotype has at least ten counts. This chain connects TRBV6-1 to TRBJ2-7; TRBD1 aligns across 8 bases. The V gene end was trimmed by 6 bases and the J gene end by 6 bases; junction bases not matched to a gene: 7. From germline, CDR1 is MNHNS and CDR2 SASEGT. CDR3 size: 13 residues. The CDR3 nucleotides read TGTGCCAGCAGCTCAAACACAGGGGGCGAGCAGTACTTC. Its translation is CASSSNTGGEQYF.

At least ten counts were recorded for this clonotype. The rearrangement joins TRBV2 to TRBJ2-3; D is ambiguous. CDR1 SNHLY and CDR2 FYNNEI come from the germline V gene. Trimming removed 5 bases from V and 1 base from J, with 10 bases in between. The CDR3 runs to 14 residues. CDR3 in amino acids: CASSISGRTDTQYF. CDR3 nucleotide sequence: TGTGCCAGCAGTATCTCCGGCCGCACAGATACGCAGTATTTT.

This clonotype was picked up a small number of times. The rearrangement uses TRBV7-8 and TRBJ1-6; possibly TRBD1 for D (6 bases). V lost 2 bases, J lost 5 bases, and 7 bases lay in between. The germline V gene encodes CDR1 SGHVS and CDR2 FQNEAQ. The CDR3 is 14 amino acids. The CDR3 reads CASSLRTDNSPLHF. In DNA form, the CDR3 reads TGTGCCAGCAGCTTAAGGACAGATAATTCACCCCTCCACTTT.

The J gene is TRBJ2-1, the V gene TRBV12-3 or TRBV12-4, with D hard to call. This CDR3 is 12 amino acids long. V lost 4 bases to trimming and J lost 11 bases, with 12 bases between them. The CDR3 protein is CASSSDEPKQFF. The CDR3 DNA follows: TGTGCCAGCAGTTCCGACGAACCCAAGCAGTTCTTC.

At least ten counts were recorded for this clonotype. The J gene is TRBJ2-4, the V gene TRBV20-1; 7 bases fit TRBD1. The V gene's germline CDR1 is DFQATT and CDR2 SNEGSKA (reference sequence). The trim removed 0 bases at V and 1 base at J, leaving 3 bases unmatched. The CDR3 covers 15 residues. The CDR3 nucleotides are TGCAGTGCTAGAGACGGACAGGTCGCCAAAAACATTCAGTACTTC. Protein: CSARDGQVAKNIQYF.

The CDR3 DNA is TGTGCCAGCAGCAAAGCTGCCGGACAGGGGGAATCTGGGGCCAACGTCCTGACTTTC. It is translated as CASSKAAGQGESGANVLTF. The chain carries TRBV21-1 and TRBJ2-6; whether TRBD1, the table's D call, matches the DNA was not checked. TRBV21-1 counts as a pseudogene. CDR3 length equals 19 residues.

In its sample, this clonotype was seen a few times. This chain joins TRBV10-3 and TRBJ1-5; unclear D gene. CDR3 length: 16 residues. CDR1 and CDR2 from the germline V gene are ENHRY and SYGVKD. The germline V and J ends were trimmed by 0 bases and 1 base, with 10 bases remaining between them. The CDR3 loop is CAISESGVGSNQPQHF. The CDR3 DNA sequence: TGTGCCATCAGTGAGTCTGGGGTTGGGAGCAATCAGCCCCAGCATTTT.

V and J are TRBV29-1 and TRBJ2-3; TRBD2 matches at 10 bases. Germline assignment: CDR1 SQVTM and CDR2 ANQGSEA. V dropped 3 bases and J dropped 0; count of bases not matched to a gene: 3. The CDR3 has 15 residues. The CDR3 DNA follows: TGCAGCGTTGACTGGGGACTAGCGAGCACAGATACGCAGTATTTT. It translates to CSVDWGLASTDTQYF.

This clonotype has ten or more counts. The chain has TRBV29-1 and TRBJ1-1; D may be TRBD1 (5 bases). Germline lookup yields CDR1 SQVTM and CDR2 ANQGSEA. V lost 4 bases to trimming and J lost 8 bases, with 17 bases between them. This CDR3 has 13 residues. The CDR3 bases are TGCAGCGTTGTCCGGGGTGTAGGGGACGAAGCTTTCTTT. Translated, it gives CSVVRGVGDEAFF.